Detailed here is one T cell receptor beta chain. Its cognate antigen is unknown. This sample is part of a study of OX40 agonist ivuxolimab in advanced cancers. The wider study: Every 2 weeks, patients got intravenous ivuxolimab at one of six dose levels (0.01-10 mg/kg). Previous treatment with anti-PD-1, anti-PD-L1 or anti-CTLA-4 therapy was allowed; 40% had received some.

Study-wide results and limits: Researchers report that CD8+ T cells had, on average, more expanded clones than CD4+.

The table came from immunoSEQ multiplex PCR; TCRdb's copy has only in-frame clones and leaves some out. The sample has about 68,000 clones, about 90% seen once. There are 19 residues in the CDR3. CDR1 and CDR2 (germline): SGHAT, FQNNGV. The sequenced sample was CD4+ or CD8+ T cells sorted from blood, obtained in a trial of the OX40 agonist ivuxolimab. The sequence derives from an adult with an advanced solid tumor such as melanoma, head and neck, liver or kidney cancer. The chain uses TRBV11-2 and TRBJ2-5, with 16 bases that match TRBD2. The closer fit of TRBJ2-7 to the DNA end suggests the J call may be wrong. CDR3 bases: TGTGCCAGCAGCGCAGCGTCCGGGACTAGCGGGAGGGCCGGGTACGAGCAGTACTTC. It translates to CASSAASGTSGRAGYEQYF.